Presented here are 22 T cell receptor beta chains from one specimen sequenced in a study of cytomegalovirus exposure and HLA in healthy donors. The primer mix had 60 Vbeta and 13 Jbeta primers. Assay used: immunoSEQ multiplex PCR; TCRdb lists only in-frame clones, some missing. The sample spans 80,000 or so clones; the ten largest clones claim about an eighth. The sample comprised PBMCs. Receptors were obtained from a man in his fifties or sixties in good health and CMV-seropositive.

The rearrangement uses TRBV5-1 and TRBJ2-7; 9 bases map to TRBD1. Germline V gives CDR1 SGHRS, CDR2 YFSETQ. The CDR3 length is 13 residues. Losses at the gene ends were 2 bases for V and 4 bases for J; bases not matched to a gene: 1. The CDR3 DNA is TGCGCCAGCAGCTTTGACAGGGGGTACGAGCAGTACGTC. Amino acids: CASSFDRGYEQYV.

The V gene is TRBV11-2, the J gene TRBJ2-5; the match to TRBD2 covers 7 bases. The CDR3 is 14 residues long. Germline values: CDR1 SGHAT, CDR2 FQNNGV. Losses at the gene ends were 1 base for V and 5 bases for J; bases not matched to a gene: 4. In DNA, the CDR3 is TGTGCCAGCAGCTTAGGCGGGAGACGGGAGACCCAGTACTTC. Amino acids: CASSLGGRRETQYF. The whole variable domain, remainder taken from reference TRBV11-2 and TRBJ2-5, is EAGVAQSPRYKIIEKRQSVAFWCNPISGHATLYWYQQILGQGPKLLIQFQNNGVVDDSQLPKDRFSAERLKGVDSTLKIQPAKLEDSAVYLCASSLGGRRETQYFGPGTRLLVL.

The chain links TRBV6-1 to TRBJ1-6; D may be TRBD1 (5 bases). This CDR3 spans 13 amino acids. Trimming left V 6 bases short and J 10 bases short, with 13 bases between. Looked up from germline, CDR1 is MNHNS and CDR2 is SASEGT. CDR3 loop: CASRAQGVSPLHF. In DNA, the CDR3 is TGTGCCAGCAGAGCCCAAGGGGTCTCACCCCTCCACTTT.

This chain connects TRBV2 to TRBJ2-1, with 8 bases matching TRBD2. Losses at the gene ends were 4 bases for V and 2 bases for J; bases not matched to a gene: 4. The germline CDR1 and CDR2 sequences are SNHLY and FYNNEI. The CDR3 is made up of 15 amino acids. CDR3 in DNA: TGTGCCAGCAGTGTCCCAGCGGGGGCCTACAATGAGCAGTTCTTC. It is translated as CASSVPAGAYNEQFF.

This rearrangement joins TRBV6-1 to TRBJ1-2, with 7 bases matching TRBD1. Germline V gives CDR1 MNHNS, CDR2 SASEGT. The ends lost 3 bases at V and 4 bases at J; junction bases unmatched: 11. CDR3 length: 16 residues. The CDR3 DNA follows: TGTGCCAGCAGTGACCATATCCGGGACAGTGTCTATGGCTACACCTTC. It encodes CASSDHIRDSVYGYTF.

CDR3 nucleotide sequence: TGTGCCAGCAGCTCCGCACCGACAGCTGGAAACACCATATATTTT. Protein: CASSSAPTAGNTIYF. The J gene is TRBJ1-3, the V gene TRBV7-6, with D possibly TRBD1 on 5 matching bases. CDR3 length: 15 amino acids. Germline loops: CDR1 SGHVS, CDR2 FNYEAQ. V was trimmed by 4 bases and J by 2 bases, leaving 12 bases between them.

J is TRBJ1-1 and V is TRBV29-1, with no clear D. The CDR3 is 9 residues long. V was cut by 7 bases and J by 4 bases, with 4 bases left in between. The germline V gene has CDR1 SQVTM and CDR2 ANQGSEA. CDR3 protein: CSAGTEAFF. The CDR3 region has the DNA TGCAGCGCCGGCACTGAAGCTTTCTTT.

The chain has TRBV27 and TRBJ1-2; perhaps TRBD1 as D (6 bases). CDR3 length equals 15 residues. Germline CDR1 and CDR2: MNHEY and SMNVEV (reference sequence). Trimming cost V 6 bases and J 6 bases, with 20 bases left between them. The CDR3 is CASSMRAGGAHGYTF. The CDR3 region has the DNA TGTGCCAGCAGCATGCGGGCGGGGGGGGCGCATGGCTACACCTTC.

This chain connects TRBV6-5 to TRBJ2-1, with 9 bases aligning to TRBD2. CDR3 length: 14 residues. V lost 3 bases to trimming and J lost 10 bases; unmatched junction nucleotides: 7. The V gene's germline CDR1 is MNHEY and CDR2 SVGAGI. CDR3 nucleotide sequence: TGTGCCAGCAGTTATGGCGGGGGGGCGTGGGAGCAGTTCTTC. Its protein product is CASSYGGGAWEQFF.

V usage is TRBV30 and J usage is TRBJ2-7, with a possible D match to TRBD1 (6 bases). Trimming pared 5 bases from V and 1 base from J, leaving 9 bases between. The length of the CDR3 is 12 residues. Germline CDR1 reads GTSNPN; CDR2 reads SVGIG (reference sequence). The CDR3 spells CAWGRGSYEQYV. CDR3 bases: TGTGCCTGGGGCAGGGGTTCCTACGAGCAGTACGTC.

This chain links TRBV9 with TRBJ1-3, with 7 nucleotides matching TRBD1. After removal of 3 bases from V and 7 bases from J, the junction contained 13 bases not matched to a gene. CDR3 length equals 16 residues. Germline V gives CDR1 SGDLS, CDR2 YYNGEE. The CDR3 DNA reads as TGTGCCAGCAGCGAGAGTGGACAGGCCGGCGGGAACACCATATATTTT. Translating gives CASSESGQAGGNTIYF.

This chain joins TRBV7-6 and TRBJ2-1, with D perhaps TRBD2 (5 bases). The V gene's germline CDR1 is SGHVS and CDR2 FNYEAQ. The V end lost 1 base, the J end lost 0 bases, and 7 bases lay between the germline ends. The CDR3 sequence is 15 residues long. The chain's CDR3 is CASSLEGSSYNEQFF. For the CDR3, the DNA is TGTGCCAGCAGCTTAGAAGGGAGCTCCTACAATGAGCAGTTCTTC.

The chain's CDR3 is CASSLGGPQETQYF. Here the CDR3 DNA reads TGCGCCAGCAGCTTAGGAGGGCCCCAAGAGACCCAGTACTTC. The rearrangement links TRBV5-1 to TRBJ2-5; D perhaps matches TRBD2 (6 bases). This CDR3 contains 14 residues. The V end lost 2 bases, the J end lost 1 base, and 9 bases lay between the germline ends. Per germline, CDR1 SGHRS and CDR2 YFSETQ.

The V call is TRBV9, the J call TRBJ2-3, with D tentatively TRBD2 (6 bases). This CDR3 contains 19 residues. The V end lost 2 bases, the J end lost 3 bases, and 25 bases lay between the germline ends. Germline V gives CDR1 SGDLS, CDR2 YYNGEE. The CDR3 protein is CASSVGGVQGGTGTDTQYF. CDR3 nucleotides: TGTGCCAGCAGCGTCGGCGGGGTGCAAGGTGGTACCGGGACAGATACGCAGTATTTT.

This sequence joins TRBV7-9 and TRBJ2-2, with a possible D match to TRBD1 (6 bases). This CDR3 spans 15 amino acids. Trimming shortened V by 5 bases and J by 2 bases, and 12 bases separated the two germline ends. Germline V gene sequence: CDR1 SEHNR, CDR2 FQNEAQ (reference sequence). CDR3 DNA sequence: TGTGCCAGCAGCGACGGGACAATTAACACCGGGGAGCTGTTTTTT. Protein: CASSDGTINTGELFF.

The chain links TRBV4-1 to TRBJ1-3, with 9 bases that match TRBD1. The ends lost 5 bases at V and 3 bases at J; junction bases unmatched: 5. CDR1 MGHRA and CDR2 YSYEKL come from the germline V gene. The CDR3 is made up of 15 amino acids. The CDR3 DNA reads TGCGCCAGCAGCAGCGACAGGGGGTATGGAAACACCATATATTTT. It codes for CASSSDRGYGNTIYF.

The chain has TRBV7-8 and TRBJ2-1; 7 bases fit TRBD2. CDR1 and CDR2 from the germline V gene are SGHVS and FQNEAQ. The V gene end was trimmed by 1 base and the J gene end by 8 bases; junction bases not matched to a gene: 5. The CDR3 consists of 14 residues. As DNA, the CDR3 is TGTGCCAGCAGCTTAGTAGAGGGGAGGGATGAGCAGTTCTTC. Its translation is CASSLVEGRDEQFF.

The J gene is TRBJ2-2, the V gene TRBV4-1; TRBD2 matches at 15 bases. The V segment lost 4 bases and the J segment 7 bases; nucleotides outside the gene matches: 7. Germline lookup yields CDR1 MGHRA and CDR2 YSYEKL. The CDR3 covers 17 residues. The CDR3 spells CASSPGLAGGPGGELFF. Here the CDR3 DNA reads TGCGCCAGCAGCCCCGGACTAGCGGGGGGGCCGGGCGGGGAGCTGTTTTTT.

The rearrangement joins TRBV5-1 to TRBJ2-5; TRBD1 agrees at 8 bases. Trimming at V came to 3 bases and at J to 1 base, leaving 5 bases not matched to a gene. The CDR3 is 15 residues long. Germline values: CDR1 SGHRS, CDR2 YFSETQ. CDR3 loop: CASSWTGPSQETQYF. In DNA form, the CDR3 reads TGCGCCAGCAGCTGGACAGGGCCCTCCCAAGAGACCCAGTACTTC.

The rearrangement uses TRBV5-6 and TRBJ1-5, with 8 bases aligning to TRBD1. The germline CDR1 and CDR2 sequences are SGHDT and YYEEEE. This CDR3 comprises 19 residues. Germline trimming cut 0 bases from V and 2 bases from J; bases unmatched to any gene: 13. CDR3 residues: CASSLAGQGVIVGNQPQHF. CDR3 in DNA: TGTGCCAGCAGCTTGGCCGGACAGGGCGTTATAGTGGGCAATCAGCCCCAGCATTTT.

The V gene is TRBV28, the J gene TRBJ2-7; D call uncertain. V shed 2 bases and J shed 4 bases, with 6 bases lying between them. Germline CDR1 reads MDHEN; CDR2 reads SYDVKM. The CDR3 contains 12 residues. The CDR3 nucleotides read TGTGCCAGCAGTTTACGGGTTTACGAGCAGTACTTC. Translated: CASSLRVYEQYF.

This sequence joins TRBV6-5 and TRBJ1-1; possibly TRBD1 for D (6 bases). This CDR3 comprises 13 residues. Germline V gene lookup returns CDR1 MNHEY and CDR2 SVGAGI. V gave up 10 bases and J gave up 1 base, with 13 bases separating them. CDR3 loop: CATRRGQNTEAFF. CDR3 bases: TGTGCCACCCGGCGGGGGCAGAACACTGAAGCTTTCTTT.